The TCR beta chain under discussion was sequenced for a study of blood T cell repertoires in COVID-19. Study at large: Specimens from acute and convalescent COVID-19 originated in the United States, Italy and Spain. T cells, B-cell-depleted T cells, or PBMCs provided the cDNA or gDNA that served as material.

Original processing notes: Cell counts per sample came from amplifying reference gene primers. The table came from immunoSEQ multiplex PCR; TCRdb's copy has only in-frame clones and leaves some out. Clone size and V and J calls were adopted from that table, with D and trimming inferred from the DNA. This repertoire shows about 42,000 clones, roughly 80% found once; its top ten account for 4.5% to 6%. The sample taken for sequencing was peripheral blood. This receptor was identified in a man aged 50-60 years with active COVID-19.

The CDR3 sequence: CATRGDSPGETQYF. The CDR3 DNA sequence: TGTGCCACCAGAGGGGACAGCCCCGGGGAGACCCAGTACTTC. V and J are TRBV24-1 and TRBJ2-5; 7 positions agree with TRBD1. The CDR3 runs 14 residues. The V gene end was trimmed by 7 bases and the J gene end by 5 bases; junction bases not matched to a gene: 9. Germline V gives CDR1 KGHDR, CDR2 SFDVKD.